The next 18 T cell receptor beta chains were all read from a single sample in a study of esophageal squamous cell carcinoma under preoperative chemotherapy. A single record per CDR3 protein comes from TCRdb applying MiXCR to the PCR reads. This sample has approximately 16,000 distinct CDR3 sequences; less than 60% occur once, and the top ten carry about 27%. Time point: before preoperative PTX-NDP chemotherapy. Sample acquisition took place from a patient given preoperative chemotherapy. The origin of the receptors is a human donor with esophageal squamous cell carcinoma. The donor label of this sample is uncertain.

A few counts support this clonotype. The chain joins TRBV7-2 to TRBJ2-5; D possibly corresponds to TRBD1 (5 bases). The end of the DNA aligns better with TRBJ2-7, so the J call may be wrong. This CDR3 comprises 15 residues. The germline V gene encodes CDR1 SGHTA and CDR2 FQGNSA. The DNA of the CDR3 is TGTGCCAGCAGCTTAGCGGCAGGGATAGACTACGAGCAGTACTTC. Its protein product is CASSLAAGIDYEQYF.

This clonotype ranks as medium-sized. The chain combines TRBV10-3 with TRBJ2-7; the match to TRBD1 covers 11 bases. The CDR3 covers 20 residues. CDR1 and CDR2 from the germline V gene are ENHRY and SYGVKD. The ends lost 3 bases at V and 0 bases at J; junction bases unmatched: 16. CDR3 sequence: CAISDSSGGQGAPSSYEQYF. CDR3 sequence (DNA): TGTGCCATCAGTGACAGTTCAGGAGGACAGGGGGCACCTAGCTCCTACGAGCAGTACTTC.

In DNA, the CDR3 is TGCGCCAGCAGCTTGGGCAGGGGGGTTGTCCGTACCAGAGAGACCCAGTACTTC. It translates to CASSLGRGVVRTRETQYF. The V gene is TRBV5-1, the J gene TRBJ2-5; D possibly corresponds to TRBD1 (7 bases). Per germline, CDR1 SGHRS and CDR2 YFSETQ. Trimming left V 0 bases short and J 4 bases short, with 22 bases between. This CDR3 spans 18 amino acids.

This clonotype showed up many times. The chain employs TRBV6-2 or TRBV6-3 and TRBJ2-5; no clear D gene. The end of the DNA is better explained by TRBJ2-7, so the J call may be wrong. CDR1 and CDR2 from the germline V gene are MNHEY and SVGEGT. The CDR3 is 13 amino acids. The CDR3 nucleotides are TGTGCCAGCAGTTACTTCCCAGGCGACGAGCAGTACTTC. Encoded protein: CASSYFPGDEQYF.

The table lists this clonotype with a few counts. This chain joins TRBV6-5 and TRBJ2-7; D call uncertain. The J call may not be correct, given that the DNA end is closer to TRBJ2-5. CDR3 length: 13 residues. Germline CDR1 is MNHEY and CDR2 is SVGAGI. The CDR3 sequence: CASSYGSQETQYF. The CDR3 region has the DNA TGTGCCAGCAGTTACGGCAGCCAAGAGACCCAGTACTTC.

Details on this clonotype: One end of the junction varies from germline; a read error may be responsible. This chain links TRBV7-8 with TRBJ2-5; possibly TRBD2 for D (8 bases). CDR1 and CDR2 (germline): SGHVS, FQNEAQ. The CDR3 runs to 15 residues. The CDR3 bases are TGTGGCGGGGGGCGCGGGGGCCGGGACAGCGAGACCCAGTACTTT. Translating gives CGGGRGGRDSETQYF. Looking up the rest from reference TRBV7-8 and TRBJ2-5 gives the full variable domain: GAGVSQSPRYKVAKRGQDVALRCDPISGHVSLFWYQQALGQGPEFLTYFQNEAQLDKSGLPSDRFFAERPEGSVSTLKIQRTQQEDSAVYLCGGGRGGRDSETQYFGPGTRLLVL.

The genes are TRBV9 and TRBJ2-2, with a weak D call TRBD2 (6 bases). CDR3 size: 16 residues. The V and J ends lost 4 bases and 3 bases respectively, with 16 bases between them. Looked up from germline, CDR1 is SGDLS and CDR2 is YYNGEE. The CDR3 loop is CASSPRVSGDTGELFF. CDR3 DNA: TGTGCCAGCAGCCCGCGTGTCTCGGGGGACACCGGGGAGCTGTTTTTT.

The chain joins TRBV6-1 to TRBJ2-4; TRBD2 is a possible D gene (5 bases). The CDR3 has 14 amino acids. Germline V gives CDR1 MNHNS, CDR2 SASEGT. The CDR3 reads CARSGSSDQDTQYF. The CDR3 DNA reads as TGTGCGAGGAGCGGAAGCTCAGACCAAGACACCCAGTACTTC.

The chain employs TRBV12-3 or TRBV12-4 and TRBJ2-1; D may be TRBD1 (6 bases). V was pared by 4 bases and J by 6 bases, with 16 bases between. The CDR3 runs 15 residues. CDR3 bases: TGTGCCAGCAGTTCAGGGGAATGGGGCTTCAATGAGCAGTTCTTC. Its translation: CASSSGEWGFNEQFF.

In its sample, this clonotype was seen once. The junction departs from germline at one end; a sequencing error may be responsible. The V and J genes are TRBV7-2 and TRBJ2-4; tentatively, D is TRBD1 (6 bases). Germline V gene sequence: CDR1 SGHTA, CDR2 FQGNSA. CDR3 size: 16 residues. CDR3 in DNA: TGTGCCAGCAGCTTGGGGGCGGGCCAGATCAAAAACACTCAGTACTTC. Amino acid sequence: CASSLGAGQIKNTQYF.

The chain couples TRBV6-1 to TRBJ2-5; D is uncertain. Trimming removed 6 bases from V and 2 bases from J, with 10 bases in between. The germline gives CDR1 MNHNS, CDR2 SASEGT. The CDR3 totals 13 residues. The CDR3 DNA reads TGTGCCAGCAGCGCCTCCCTTCAAGAGACCCAGTACTTC. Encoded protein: CASSASLQETQYF.

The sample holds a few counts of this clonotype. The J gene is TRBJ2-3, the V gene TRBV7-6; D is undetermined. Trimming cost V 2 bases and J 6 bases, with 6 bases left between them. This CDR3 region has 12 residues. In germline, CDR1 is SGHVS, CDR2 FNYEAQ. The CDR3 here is CASSLNPDTQYF. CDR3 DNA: TGTGCCAGCAGCTTAAATCCGGATACGCAGTATTTT.

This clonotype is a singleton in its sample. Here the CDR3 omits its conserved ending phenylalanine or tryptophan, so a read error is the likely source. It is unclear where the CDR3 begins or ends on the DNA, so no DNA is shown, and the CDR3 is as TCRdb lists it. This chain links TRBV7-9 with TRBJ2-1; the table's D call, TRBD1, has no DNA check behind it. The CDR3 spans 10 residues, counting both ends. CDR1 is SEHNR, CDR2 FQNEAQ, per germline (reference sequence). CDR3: CASSLGDRVP.

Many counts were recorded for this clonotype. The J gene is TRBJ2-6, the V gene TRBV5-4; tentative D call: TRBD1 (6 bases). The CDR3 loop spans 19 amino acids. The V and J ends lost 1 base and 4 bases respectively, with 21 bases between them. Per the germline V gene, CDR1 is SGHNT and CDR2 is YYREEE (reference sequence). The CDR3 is CASSLLWGLWWSGANVLTF. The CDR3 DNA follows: TGTGCCAGCAGCTTGTTGTGGGGGCTGTGGTGGTCCGGGGCCAACGTCCTGACTTTC.

CDR3 bases: TGTGCCAGCAGCATTGGGGGGAACGAGCAGTACTTC. It specifies CASSIGGNEQYF. The chain employs TRBV7-8 and TRBJ2-7; possible D gene TRBD2, 6 bases. Looked up from germline, CDR1 is SGHVS and CDR2 is FQNEAQ. The CDR3 runs to 12 residues. Trimming shortened V by 5 bases and J by 5 bases, and 10 bases separated the two germline ends.

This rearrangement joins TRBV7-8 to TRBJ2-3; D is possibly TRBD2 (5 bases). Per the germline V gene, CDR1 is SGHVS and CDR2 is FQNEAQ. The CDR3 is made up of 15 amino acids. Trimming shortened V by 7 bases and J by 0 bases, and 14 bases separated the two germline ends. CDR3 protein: CASKITRASTDTQYF. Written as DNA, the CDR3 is TGTGCCAGCAAGATAACTAGAGCTAGCACAGATACGCAGTATTTT.

The CDR3 is CASSRTSGRTDTQYF. In DNA form, the CDR3 reads TGTGCCAGCAGTAGGACTAGCGGGAGGACAGATACGCAGTATTTT. The J gene is TRBJ2-3, the V gene TRBV12-3 or TRBV12-4; 14 bases align to TRBD2. CDR3 length equals 15 residues. Unmatched junction bases numbered 1, after V lost 5 bases and J lost 3 bases.

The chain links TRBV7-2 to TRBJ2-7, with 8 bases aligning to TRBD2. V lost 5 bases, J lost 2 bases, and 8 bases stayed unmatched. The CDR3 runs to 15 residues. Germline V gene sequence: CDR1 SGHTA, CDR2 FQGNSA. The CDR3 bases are TGTGCCAGCAGCGGAACAACTAGCGGAACCTACGAGCAGTACTTC. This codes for CASSGTTSGTYEQYF.